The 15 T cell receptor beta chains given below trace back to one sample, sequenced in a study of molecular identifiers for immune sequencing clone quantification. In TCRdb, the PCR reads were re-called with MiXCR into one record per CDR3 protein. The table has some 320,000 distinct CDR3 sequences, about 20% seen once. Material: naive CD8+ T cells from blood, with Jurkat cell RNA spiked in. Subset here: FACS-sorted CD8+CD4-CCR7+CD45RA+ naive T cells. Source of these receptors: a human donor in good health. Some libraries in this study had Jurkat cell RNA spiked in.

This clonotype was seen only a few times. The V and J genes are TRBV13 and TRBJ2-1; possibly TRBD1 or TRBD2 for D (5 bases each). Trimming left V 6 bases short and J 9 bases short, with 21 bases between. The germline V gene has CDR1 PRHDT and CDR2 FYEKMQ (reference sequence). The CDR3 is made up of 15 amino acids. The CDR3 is CASRIFSGAPGEQFF. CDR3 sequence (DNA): TGTGCCAGCAGAATTTTCTCCGGGGCCCCAGGTGAGCAGTTCTTC.

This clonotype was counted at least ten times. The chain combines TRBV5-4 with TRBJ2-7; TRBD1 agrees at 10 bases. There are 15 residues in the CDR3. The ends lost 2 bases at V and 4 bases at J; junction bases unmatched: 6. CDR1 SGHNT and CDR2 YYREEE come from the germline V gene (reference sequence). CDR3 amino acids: CASSFFGQGVYEQYF. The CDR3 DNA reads TGTGCCAGCAGCTTTTTCGGACAGGGGGTTTACGAGCAGTACTTC.

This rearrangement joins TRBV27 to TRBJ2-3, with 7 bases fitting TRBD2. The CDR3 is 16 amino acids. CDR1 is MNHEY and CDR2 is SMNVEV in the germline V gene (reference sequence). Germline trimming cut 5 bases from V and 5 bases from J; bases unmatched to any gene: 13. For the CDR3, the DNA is TGTGCCAGCAGTGGGTCAGAAGCGGGACCAGGAGATACGCAGTATTTT. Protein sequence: CASSGSEAGPGDTQYF.

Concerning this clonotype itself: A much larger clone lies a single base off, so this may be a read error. The CDR3 spells CASGQDVSWNIQYF. As DNA, the CDR3 is TGTGCCAGCGGCCAAGATGTTTCGTGGAACATTCAGTACTTC. The gene calls are TRBV3-1 and TRBJ2-4; no definite D call. Germline V gene lookup returns CDR1 LGHDT and CDR2 YNNKEL (reference sequence). The CDR3 is made up of 14 amino acids. Combining the CDR3 with reference TRBV3-1 and TRBJ2-4 gives the whole variable domain DTAVSQTPKYLVTQMGNDKSIKCEQNLGHDTMYWYKQDSKKFLKIMFSYNNKELIINETVPNRFSPKSPDKAHLNLHINSLELGDSAVYFCASGQDVSWNIQYFGAGTRLSVL.

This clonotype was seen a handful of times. In DNA, the CDR3 is TGTGCCAGCAGTTTAGATAGGAGCGGTCCTAGCACAGATACGCAGTATTTT. Translation gives CASSLDRSGPSTDTQYF. The chain carries TRBV27 and TRBJ2-3; D may be TRBD2 (5 bases). The CDR3 is made up of 17 amino acids. Germline CDR1 MNHEY, CDR2 SMNVEV (reference sequence). Trimming left V 2 bases short and J 0 bases short, with 15 bases between.

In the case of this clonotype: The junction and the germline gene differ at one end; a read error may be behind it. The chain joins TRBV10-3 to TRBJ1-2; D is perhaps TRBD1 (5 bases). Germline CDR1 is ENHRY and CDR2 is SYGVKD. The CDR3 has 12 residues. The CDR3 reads CAVLGTNYGYTF. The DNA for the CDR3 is TGCGCAGTACTGGGGACCAACTATGGCTACACCTTC.

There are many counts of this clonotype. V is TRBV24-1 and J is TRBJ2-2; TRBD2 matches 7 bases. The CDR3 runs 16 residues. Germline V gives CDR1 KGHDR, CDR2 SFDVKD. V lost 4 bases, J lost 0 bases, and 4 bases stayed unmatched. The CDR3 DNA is TGTGCCACCAGTGACTTAGCGGGTTCGAACACCGGGGAGCTGTTTTTT. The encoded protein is CATSDLAGSNTGELFF.

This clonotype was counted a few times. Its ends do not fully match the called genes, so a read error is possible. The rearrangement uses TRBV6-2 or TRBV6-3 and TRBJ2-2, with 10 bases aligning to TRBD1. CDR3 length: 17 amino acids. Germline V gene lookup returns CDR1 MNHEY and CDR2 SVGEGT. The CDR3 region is CASSYPRQGANAGELFF. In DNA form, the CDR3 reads TGTGCCAGCAGTTACCCGCGACAGGGGGCGAACGCCGGGGAGCTGTTTTTT.

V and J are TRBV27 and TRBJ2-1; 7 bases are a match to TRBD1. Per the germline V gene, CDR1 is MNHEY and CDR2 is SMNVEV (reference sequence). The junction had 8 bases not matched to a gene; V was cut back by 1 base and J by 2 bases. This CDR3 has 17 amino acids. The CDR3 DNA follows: TGTGCCAGCAGTTTATTAATCCCGGGGACAGCCTACAATGAGCAGTTCTTC. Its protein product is CASSLLIPGTAYNEQFF.

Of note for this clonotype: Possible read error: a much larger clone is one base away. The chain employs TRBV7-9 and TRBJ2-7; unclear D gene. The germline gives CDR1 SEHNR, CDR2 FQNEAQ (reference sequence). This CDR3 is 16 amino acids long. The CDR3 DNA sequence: TGTGCCAGCAGCCTATCCCCGGCGCGCGATACCTACGGGCAGTACTTC. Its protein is CASSLSPARDTYGQYF.

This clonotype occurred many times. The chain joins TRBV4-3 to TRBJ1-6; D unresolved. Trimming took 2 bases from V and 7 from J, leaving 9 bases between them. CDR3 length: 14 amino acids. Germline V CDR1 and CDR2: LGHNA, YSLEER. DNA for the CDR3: TGCGCCAGCAGCCAAATAAGAATCAATTCACCCCTCCACTTT. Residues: CASSQIRINSPLHF.

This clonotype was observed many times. CDR3 region: CSARIIGTSIDGELFF. As DNA, the CDR3 is TGCAGTGCGCGAATTATTGGGACTAGCATAGACGGGGAGCTGTTTTTT. The chain recombines TRBV20-1 with TRBJ2-2, with TRBD2 matching 9 bases. The CDR3 runs to 16 residues. Germline loops: CDR1 DFQATT, CDR2 SNEGSKA (reference sequence). J lost 7 bases, V lost 6 bases, and 15 bases had no gene match.

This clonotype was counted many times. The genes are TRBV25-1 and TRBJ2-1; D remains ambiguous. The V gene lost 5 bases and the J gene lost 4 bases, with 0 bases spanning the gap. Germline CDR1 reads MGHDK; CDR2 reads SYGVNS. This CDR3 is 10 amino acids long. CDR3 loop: CASSYNEQFF. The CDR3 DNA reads TGTGCCAGCAGTTACAATGAGCAGTTCTTC.

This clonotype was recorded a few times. The chain's CDR3 is CASSFDGPNSYNEQFF. The CDR3 region has the DNA TGTGCCAGCAGCTTCGACGGGCCGAATTCCTACAATGAGCAGTTCTTC. The chain links TRBV5-4 to TRBJ2-1; D is unresolved. Looked up from germline, CDR1 is SGHNT and CDR2 is YYREEE (reference sequence). Trimming stripped 2 bases from V and 1 base from J, with 13 bases between. The CDR3 is 16 amino acids.

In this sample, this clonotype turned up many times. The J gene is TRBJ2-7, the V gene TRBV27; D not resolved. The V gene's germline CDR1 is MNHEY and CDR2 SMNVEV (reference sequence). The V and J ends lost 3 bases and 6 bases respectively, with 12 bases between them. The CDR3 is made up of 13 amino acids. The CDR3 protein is CASSLWGAGEQYF. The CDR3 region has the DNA TGTGCCAGCAGTTTGTGGGGTGCTGGCGAGCAGTACTTC.